This TCR beta chain was sequenced during a study of type 1 regulatory T cells. The junction had 9 bases not matched to a gene; V was cut back by 1 base and J by 4 bases. The CDR3 sequence is 16 residues long. The germline gives CDR1 DFQATT, CDR2 SNEGSKA (reference sequence). MiXCR, run by TCRdb on the reads, gives a single entry per CDR3 protein. The data show roughly 60,000 distinct CDR3 sequences, 62% seen once. Worth noting for this clonotype: What it recognizes is unknown.

The V call is TRBV20-1, the J call TRBJ2-5, with TRBD2 matching 10 bases. The sample was cultured non-Tr1 T cells, either the whole culture or a sorted T cell fraction (not recorded which). The sequence derives from a human donor in good health. The CDR3 nucleotides are TGCAGTGCTAGAGGATCGCCTAGCGGGAGTGGAGAGACCCAGTACTTC. It specifies CSARGSPSGSGETQYF.